This entry lists 4 T cell receptor beta chains sequenced from one sample in a study of cytomegalovirus exposure and HLA in healthy donors (dated by TCRdb to about 2017). The library was built by means of the immunoSEQ multiplex PCR assay. The multiplex PCR relied on a mix of 60 forward primers for TCR Vbeta segments and 13 reverse primers for TCR Jbeta segments. TCRdb provides this immuneACCESS table in a form limited to in-frame rearrangements. Some clones are lacking; in checked studies, under half of them reflect an unresolved V gene, and why the rest are absent is not known. The sample yields 130,000 to 150,000 clones; about 80% were counted once. The ten largest clones take up over 2% of the sample. The sample consisted of PBMCs. Source of these receptors: a woman younger than 30 in good health and CMV-seropositive.

In its sample, this clone was seen a few times. This chain uses TRBV7-8 with TRBJ2-6; D perhaps matches TRBD2 (7 bases). CDR3 size: 17 residues. V was clipped by 4 bases and J by 2 bases, with 15 bases between them. The germline CDR1 and CDR2 sequences are SGHVS and FQNEAQ. The CDR3 here is CASSSRGGFTGANVLTF. In DNA, the CDR3 is TGTGCCAGCAGCTCAAGGGGGGGATTTACTGGGGCCAACGTCCTGACTTTC.

CDR3 protein: CAWSLGGNWNEQFF. CDR3 bases: TGTGCCTGGAGTTTAGGGGGCAATTGGAATGAGCAGTTCTTC. The chain carries TRBV30 and TRBJ2-1; TRBD1 aligns across 7 bases. Germline values: CDR1 GTSNPN, CDR2 SVGIG (reference sequence). J gave up 7 bases and V 2 bases, and 8 bases lay outside the gene matches. This CDR3 contains 14 residues.

The CDR3 sequence: CASSGGWLAGGRDTQYF. CDR3 nucleotide sequence: TGTGCCAGCAGTGGTGGGTGGTTAGCGGGGGGAAGGGATACGCAGTATTTT. The V and J genes are TRBV2 and TRBJ2-3; 10 bases are a match to TRBD2. The germline gives CDR1 SNHLY, CDR2 FYNNEI. The CDR3 length is 17 residues. The trim removed 4 bases at V and 6 bases at J, leaving 13 bases unmatched.

About this clone: A read error may produce the germline difference seen at one junction end. The rearrangement uses TRBV7-9 and TRBJ2-7; 13 bases agree with TRBD2. From germline, CDR1 is SEHNR and CDR2 FQNEAQ (reference sequence). This CDR3 has 16 residues. Written as DNA, the CDR3 is TGTTCCAGCAGCCGGACTAGCGGGGGTTATACCTACGAGCAGTACTTC. This codes for CSSSRTSGGYTYEQYF.